This T cell receptor beta chain originates from a study of T-cell memory formation after mild COVID-19 (dated by TCRdb to the early 2020s). Context from the whole study: Most TCR sequence clusters were specific to one of the two donors. Longitudinal TCRalpha and TCRbeta repertoire sequencing tracked T-cell clones expanding and contracting after mild COVID-19 in two donors. The cohort was made up of two young adult volunteers, one female and one male, who were previously healthy.

Ficoll-Paque density gradient centrifugation was the method used to isolate PBMCs. Points the paper makes about the study in general: The study covered only a couple of mild cases, and larger cohorts including severe cases with pre-infection samples were considered necessary. SARS-CoV-2 specificity was not confirmed for the second-wave clones peaking on day 37. The detection of some responding clones in pre-infection memory suggests that pre-existing cross-reactive memory T cells joined the SARS-CoV-2 response. Contracting CD4+ clones were found mainly in CM and EM memory subsets, while CD8+ clones were enriched in EMRA. Balanced CD4/CD8 phenotypes were observed for clones contracting from day 15 to 85, whereas a bias towards CD4+ was observed for a second wave of clones expanding from day 15 to 37.

The V end loses 0 bases and the J end loses 6 bases, and a stretch of 12 bases separates them. Reading the germline V gene gives CDR1 SGHVS and CDR2 FNYEAQ. The CDR3 goes from the cysteine to the phenylalanine over 15 residues. Only the CDR3 region is kept as DNA, spanning 45 bases read in frame from base 1. This clonotype occurred a few times. What antigen it recognizes has not been identified. The sample holds no much larger clone one base away, and base qualities are not on file. Sequenced using an Illumina NovaSeq 6000. TCRalpha and TCRbeta cDNA libraries were constructed by 5'RACE with constant-segment primers, with sample barcodes and unique molecular identifiers being introduced. Trizol reagent was used to extract RNA from every sample. Library amplification was performed in two PCR steps, and a second sample barcode and Illumina TruSeq adapters were introduced in the second step. The libraries were sequenced on an Illumina NovaSeq using 2 x 150 bp paired-end reads. Under the source paper's analysis protocol: The reads were demultiplexed and collapsed into UMI-guided consensus sequences using migec v1.2.7. Using mixcr v2.1.11, the UMI consensuses were aligned to TRA and TRB V and J templates and assembled into clonotypes. A clonotype was counted as expanded or contracted only when both edgeR and NoisET called the clonotype significant, with the noise models trained on biological replicates. For edgeR calls, the thresholds were a false discovery rate-adjusted p below 0.01 and a log2 fold-change of 1. As an exploratory analysis of dynamics, PCA with hierarchical clustering was applied to max-normalized trajectories of the 1000 most abundant clonotypes. Each responding clone was given a CD4 or CD8 phenotype based on the CD4+ and CD8+ repertoires, which had been sequenced separately. The public reads were reprocessed in TCRdb via fastp at Q25 and MiXCR, keeping in-frame beta chains. CDR3 protein duplicates are merged, each entry listing the most common genes and DNA. TCRdb, not the authors, supplied the V and J calls. This sample comprises 560,000 or so distinct CDR3 sequences, 15% to 20% of them detected only once. In total, the top ten clones hold roughly 8% of the sample.

Sequences were obtained from PBMCs or a T cell subset sorted from them (not recorded which). The TCR was taken from an adult woman who had mild COVID-19 (a few samples of this study predate the infection). The sample titles of this study are shuffled in the database, so cell type and time point are left out; the donor was told from shared clones. This chain joins TRBV7-6 to TRBJ2-1; the D gene is possibly TRBD2, with 5 bases matching. Here the CDR3 is given as CASSLARGSVNEQFF. The nucleotides are TGTGCCAGCAGCTTAGCTCGGGGTAGCGTCAATGAGCAGTTCTTC.